This T cell receptor beta chain derives from a study of CD8+ T cells in alopecia areata. Overall study results and limits: Elevated clonality characterized lesional scalp relative to normal scalp, particularly in alopecia totalis/universalis.

V was cut by 6 bases and J by 7 bases, with 12 bases left in between. The length of the CDR3 is 12 residues. Germline V gene lookup returns CDR1 MNHEY and CDR2 SVGAGI. TCR sequencing used cDNA made by reverse transcription of extracted RNA. The data were produced by immunoSEQ multiplex PCR, yet TCRdb's version contains in-frame clones alone and is incomplete. Among about 150,000 clones, less than 65% were seen once, and the ten largest hold approximately 20%. Sorting from PBMCs produced CD4+ and CD8+ T cells. In regard to this clone: Its target is unknown.

The gene calls are TRBV6-5 and TRBJ1-1, with D possibly matching TRBD1 (5 bases). The specimen comprised CD8+ T cells sorted from blood, sampled at week 0. This receptor was taken from a human donor with alopecia areata. The CDR3 bases are TGTGCCAGCAGCCCCGGGAGGGGTGAAGCTTTCTTT. Its protein is CASSPGRGEAFF.